The 2 T cell receptor beta chains below were found in one sample sequenced in a study of Ad26.COV2.S vaccination and SARS-CoV-2 variants. Some clones are missing from TCRdb's copy, which holds only in-frame ones; the method was immunoSEQ multiplex PCR. The sample records about 350,000 clones, 70% to 90% being singletons. The treatment here: over 15 received Ad26.COV2.S at low or high dose, single or two shots; 5 received placebo; per-sample allocation not given. The samples were gathered on day 63 after the first injection of vaccine or placebo. Sample: peripheral blood, taken in a trial of Ad26.COV2.S vaccine versus placebo. The receptors stem from a person between 18 and 60 years old who received the Ad26.COV2.S COVID-19 vaccine or a placebo.

The chain links TRBV7-9 to TRBJ2-1; the match to TRBD2 covers 9 bases. From germline, CDR1 is SEHNR and CDR2 FQNEAQ (reference sequence). The CDR3 runs to 17 residues. Trimming at V came to 6 bases and at J to 3 bases, leaving 12 bases not matched to a gene. CDR3 in amino acids: CASSPLWREGVYNEQFF. CDR3 nucleotide sequence: TGTGCCAGCAGTCCCCTTTGGCGGGAGGGTGTCTACAATGAGCAGTTCTTC. Variable domain in full (rest from reference TRBV7-9 and TRBJ2-1): DTGVSQNPRHKITKRGQNVTFRCDPISEHNRLYWYRQTLGQGPEFLTYFQNEAQLEKSRLLSDRFSAERPKGSFSTLEIQRTEQGDSAMYLCASSPLWREGVYNEQFFGPGTRLTVL.

The V call is TRBV6-2 or TRBV6-3, the J call TRBJ2-7; 11 nucleotides match TRBD2. The V gene end was trimmed by 5 bases and the J gene end by 5 bases; junction bases not matched to a gene: 8. Germline V gene lookup returns CDR1 MNHEY and CDR2 SVGEGT. The CDR3 runs to 15 residues. The CDR3 is CASSLRLAGSHEQYF. CDR3 bases: TGTGCCAGCAGTCTTCGACTAGCGGGAAGCCACGAGCAGTACTTC.